A selection of T cell receptor beta chains follows, all from one sample in a study of technical replicates of blood from several donors. Measured with immunoSEQ multiplex PCR; TCRdb has only the in-frame clones, and not every one. The top ten hold roughly 0.34% of the sample, which has more than 65,000 clones, 95% to 98% seen once. Source material: T cells isolated from PBMCs. Receptors originate from a human donor in good health. The CDR3 runs from the conserved cysteine through the conserved F or W. Each record gives: V gene, J gene, CDR3 protein.

>TRBV27|TRBJ2-7
CASSFKTGPYEQYF
>TRBV27|TRBJ1-4
CASSFSVRSNEKLFF
>TRBV11-2|TRBJ1-2
CASSLGSWSYGYTF
>TRBV19|TRBJ1-4
CASRPPGEKLFF
>TRBV6-5|TRBJ2-1
CARLKASGIGEQFF
>TRBV29-1|TRBJ2-2
CSVEELAETNTGELFF
>TRBV2|TRBJ2-7
CASSLRTSGRYEQYF
>TRBV25-1|TRBJ1-1
CASSVQGNTEAFF
>TRBV11-3|TRBJ2-3
CASSLSSMDTQYF
>TRBV6-1|TRBJ2-1
CASSELADSYNEQFF
>TRBV5-4|TRBJ2-1
CASRLARSLTNEQFF
>TRBV4-1|TRBJ2-7
CASSLRLAYEQYF
>TRBV7-2|TRBJ1-3
CASSLVGVRNSGNTIYF
>TRBV5-1|TRBJ1-3
CASSLGDSSSGNTIYF
>TRBV30|TRBJ2-5
CAWSNRVGETQYF
>TRBV27|TRBJ2-2
CASSLGGNAELFF
>TRBV6-1|TRBJ2-5
CASGRTRGETQYF
>TRBV12-5|TRBJ2-1
CASDWSGKHNEQFF
>TRBV4-3|TRBJ2-5
CASSQELATGETQYF
>TRBV4-3|TRBJ2-7
CASSQDRLAGSYEQYF